This TCR beta chain was captured in a study of response to subunit inactivated influenza vaccine (dated by TCRdb to 2017 to 2018). Background for the entire study: The study used deep quantitative T cell receptor repertoire profiling to track responses to a trivalent subunit inactivated influenza vaccine.

What the authors observed across the whole study: It was suggested by the authors that each seasonal influenza vaccination may recruit only a limited number of new T cells.

This clonotype showed up just a few times. No antigen is known for it. It has no much larger one-base neighbor in the sample; base qualities were not kept. Libraries were built with RT-PCR. For sequencing, an Illumina HiSeq 2500 was employed. The raw public reads went through TCRdb reprocessing: fastp at Q25, MiXCR clone calling, in-frame beta chains kept. For every CDR3 protein sequence, its rows merge into one entry that carries the most common genes and DNA. The sample data list more than 400,000 distinct CDR3 sequences, and 6.5% to 8% of these were observed just once. Approximately 14% of the sample is taken by the ten largest. Sequenced here: PBMCs from blood, sampled about 23 months after vaccination. This sequence originates from a man aged 50-75 years who received an inactivated influenza vaccine. Donor details come from another sample of the same person, matched by shared clones.

For the CDR3, the sequence is CASSSAHLNTEAFF. At the DNA level, the sequence is TGTGCCAGCAGTTCGGCCCATTTGAACACTGAAGCTTTCTTT. The V and J genes are TRBV12-3 or TRBV12-4 and TRBJ1-1; the D gene cannot be named for sure. The CDR3, from cysteine to phenylalanine, totals 14 residues. Only the CDR3 portion is preserved as DNA: 42 bases, with reading frame beginning at the first base. The V end loses 4 bases and the J end loses 0 bases, and a stretch of 9 bases separates them.